This TCR beta chain is drawn from a study of blood T cell repertoires in COVID-19. Trimming cost V 8 bases and J 4 bases; bases outside gene matches: 3. This CDR3 is built from 15 residues. The germline V gene encodes CDR1 SGHTA and CDR2 FQGTGA. Repertoires were generated with immunoSEQ multiplex PCR, while TCRdb's copy carries only in-frame clones and drops some. The sample records 25,000 to 35,000 clones, almost 85% being singletons. The V call is TRBV7-3, the J call TRBJ2-6; 12 bases are shared with TRBD1. The specimen sequenced was peripheral blood. This clonotype originated in an elderly man with active COVID-19. In nucleotides, the CDR3 is TGTGCCAGCGGGACAGGGGGCCTGGGGGCCAACGTCCTGACTTTC. Translation gives CASGTGGLGANVLTF.